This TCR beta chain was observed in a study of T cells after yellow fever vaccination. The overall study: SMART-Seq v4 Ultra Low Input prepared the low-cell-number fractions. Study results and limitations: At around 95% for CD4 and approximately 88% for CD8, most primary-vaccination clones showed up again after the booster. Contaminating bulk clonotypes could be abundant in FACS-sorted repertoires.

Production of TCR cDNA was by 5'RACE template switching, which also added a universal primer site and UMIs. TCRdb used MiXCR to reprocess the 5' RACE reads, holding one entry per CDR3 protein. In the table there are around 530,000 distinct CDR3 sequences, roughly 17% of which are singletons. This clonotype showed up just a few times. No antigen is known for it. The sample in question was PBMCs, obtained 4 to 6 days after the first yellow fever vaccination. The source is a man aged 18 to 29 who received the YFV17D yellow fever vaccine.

CDR3 in amino acids: CASRPWGGASGNTIYF. The CDR3 DNA reads TGTGCCAGCAGACCCTGGGGGGGGGCGTCCGGAAACACCATATATTTT. The chain carries TRBV28 and TRBJ1-3; the D gene is possibly TRBD1 (6 bases). The V gene lost 6 bases and the J gene lost 4 bases, with 19 bases spanning the gap. The CDR3 runs 16 residues. CDR1 is MDHEN, CDR2 SYDVKM, per germline.